The T cell receptor beta chain under discussion was sequenced for a study of T cells and Merkel cell carcinoma outcomes. Whole-study results and caveats: Repertoire plus T-cell density reportedly predicted Merkel cell carcinoma outcomes.

Germline V gene lookup returns CDR1 LNHNV and CDR2 YYDKDF (reference sequence). V was cut by 0 bases and J by 7 bases, with 10 bases left in between. The CDR3 runs to 14 residues. Produced via immunoSEQ multiplex PCR; TCRdb's table is partial and in-frame only. The sample comprises approximately 2,000 clones, roughly 76% of which are singletons, and less than 30% rests with the top ten. This clone was counted between two and nine times. No antigen is known for it. The chain carries TRBV15 and TRBJ2-1; D not certain. The TCR comes from a human donor with Merkel cell carcinoma. Sequencing was carried out using tumor tissue from Merkel cell carcinoma. The CDR3 spells CATSRDLSRNEQFF. CDR3 nucleotide sequence: TGTGCCACCAGCAGAGATCTTTCTAGGAATGAGCAGTTCTTC.